A selection of T cell receptor beta chains follows, all from one sample in a study of T cell repertoires in cytomegalovirus infection. TCRdb redid the calling of the reads with MiXCR, one entry per CDR3 protein. This table has about 260,000 distinct CDR3 sequences, about 13% appearing once. The specimen was PBMCs. These TCRs come from a human donor in good health (CMV status not recorded). Some clones in this sample may be carry-over from other donors' samples. The CDR3 runs from the conserved cysteine through the conserved F or W.

>TRBJ1-4|TRBV11-2
CASSQEGATNEKLFF
>TRBJ2-3|TRBV20-1
CSAFDRSSTDTQYF
>TRBJ2-7|TRBV29-1
CSVGSVGGTGGGWEYF
>TRBJ1-2|TRBV5-6
CASSGRIYGYTF
>TRBJ1-1|TRBV7-6
CASSPLPGHPNTEAFF
>TRBJ1-2|TRBV28
CASSLWTSNQNGYTF
>TRBJ1-2|TRBV7-4
CASEEIRGAGYTF
>TRBJ1-5|TRBV29-1
CSPRGRSFCNQPQHF
>TRBJ2-6|TRBV20-1
CSAKGRLSGANVLTF
>TRBJ2-5|TRBV2
CASSRPGRETQYF
>TRBJ2-7|TRBV12-3/TRBV12-4
CASSADRGEQYF
>TRBJ1-5|TRBV19
CASSDSRQQPQHF
>TRBJ2-1|TRBV20-1
CSAEGLAGVANEQFF
>TRBJ2-1|TRBV2
CASSDGPSDFNEQFF
>TRBJ2-7|TRBV19
CASSTLSGQGRSYEQYF
>TRBJ2-6|TRBV14
CASSLAYGGANVLTF
>TRBJ2-1|TRBV7-9
CASSLVAGLQYNEQFF
>TRBJ2-5|TRBV4-2
CASSNGTQQETQYF
>TRBJ2-3|TRBV7-6
CASSTGVTDTQYF
>TRBJ2-7|TRBV4-1
CASSQGRDTYEQYF
>TRBJ1-2|TRBV19
CASKEATGTNYGYTF
>TRBJ2-5|TRBV7-9
CATSEGGQETQYF